These 3 T cell receptor beta chains came from one sample sequenced in a study of T cells in Graves' hyperthyroidism and ophthalmopathy. TCR beta CDR3 regions were amplified from RNA. TCR CDR3 underwent first-round RT-PCR with the HTBI primer set. TCRdb used MiXCR to reprocess the multiplex PCR reads, holding one entry per CDR3 protein. The table has a few hundred thousand distinct CDR3 sequences, 46% seen once; the top ten hold approximately 8.2%. The sequencing input was peripheral blood or thyroid tissue (not recorded which). The receptors shown here come from a woman in her late teens or twenties with Graves' hyperthyroidism.

This clonotype came up once. The V gene is TRBV2, the J gene TRBJ1-2, with 7 bases identical to TRBD1. The ends lost 2 bases at V and 12 bases at J; junction bases unmatched: 9. Germline V gene sequence: CDR1 SNHLY, CDR2 FYNNEI. The CDR3 loop spans 13 amino acids. The CDR3 bases are TGTGCCAGCAGTGAAAGGGGGCTCTCTGGAAACACCTTC. It specifies CASSERGLSGNTF.

The rearrangement joins TRBV19 to TRBJ1-2; 10 bases map to TRBD1. The CDR3 contains 16 residues. Germline CDR1 and CDR2: LNHDA and SQIVND (reference sequence). Trimming removed 5 bases from V and 7 bases from J; junction bases left unmatched: 13. As DNA, the CDR3 is TGTGCCAGTAGTGGAGACAGGGGGCGCTTAGAAGGTGGCTACACCTTC. This encodes CASSGDRGRLEGGYTF.

This clonotype occurred many times. The chain joins TRBV20-1 to TRBJ1-2; unclear D gene. Germline V CDR1 and CDR2: DFQATT, SNEGSKA (reference sequence). V was pared by 0 bases and J by 4 bases, with 12 bases between. This CDR3 is built from 14 residues. The CDR3 here is CSARDRHVSYGYTF. The CDR3 bases are TGCAGTGCTAGAGATCGACATGTGAGCTATGGCTACACCTTC.